The rows below give T cell receptor beta chains drawn from one sample of a study of blood T cells in healthy people across ages. From the 5' RACE reads, TCRdb called clonotypes with MiXCR, one entry per CDR3 protein. The data hold about 1.1 million distinct CDR3 sequences, with around two fifths observed a single time. The sample comprised blood. The receptors shown here come from a man between 18 and 35 years old in good health. The CDR3 runs from the conserved cysteine through the conserved F or W. D genes are given only for firm matches. The size entry is marked missing in some rows and otherwise reads once, few, many or a size class.

j_gene	d_gene	abundance	v_gene	CDR3nt	CDR3aa
TRBJ1-4	TRBD1	NA	TRBV20-1	TGCAGTGCTAGGGACAGGGAAAAACTGTTTTTT	CSARDREKLFF
TRBJ1-1	NA	NA	TRBV19	TGTGCCAGTAGGATGGGCGCGAACACTGAAGCTTTCTTT	CASRMGANTEAFF
TRBJ2-3	TRBD1	few	TRBV6-5	TGTGCCAGCGCCCGGGACAGAAGCACAGATACGCAGTATTTT	CASARDRSTDTQYF
TRBJ1-1	TRBD1	once	TRBV20-1	TGCAGCCCAGGGGGGACGAACACTGAAGCTTTCTTT	CSPGGTNTEAFF
TRBJ1-1	NA	NA	TRBV6-5	TGTGCCAGCAGTTACTCGGGGAGGGTGGGCACTGAAGCTTTCTTT	CASSYSGRVGTEAFF
TRBJ2-1	NA	few	TRBV20-1	TGCAGTGCTCGCAAAGGGGGGGGCACGAACTACAATGAGCAGTTCTTC	CSARKGGGTNYNEQFF
TRBJ1-1	NA	NA	TRBV5-1	TGCGCCAGCAGTCCCCAGGGAGACGTCACTGAAGCTTTCTTT	CASSPQGDVTEAFF
TRBJ1-5	NA	NA	TRBV6-2/TRBV6-3	TGTGCCAGCAGTTACCACCAGGGTAGTGATCAGCCCCAGCATTTT	CASSYHQGSDQPQHF
TRBJ1-4	TRBD1	NA	TRBV20-1	TGCAGTGCTAGAGATTTTAACAGGGGGCATGAAAAACTGTTTTTT	CSARDFNRGHEKLFF
TRBJ2-2	NA	few	TRBV3-1	TGTGCCAGCAGCCAGCTTTACACCGGGGAGCTGTTTTTT	CASSQLYTGELFF
TRBJ1-5	TRBD1	NA	TRBV15	TGTGCCACCAGTCGGGACAGGGGGCTTGGTCAGCCCCAGCATTTT	CATSRDRGLGQPQHF
TRBJ2-5	TRBD2	NA	TRBV20-1	TGCAGTACGTTCCCGGGACTAGCGGGCGAGACCCAGTACTTC	CSTFPGLAGETQYF
TRBJ2-5	TRBD1	NA	TRBV27	TGTGCCAGCAGTCTTTACGGGACAGGGGGCCAAGAGACCCAGTACTTC	CASSLYGTGGQETQYF
TRBJ2-1	NA	NA	TRBV9	TGTGCCAGCAGCTCCCAACTGGCCCCCCGCTACAATGAGCAGTTCTTC	CASSSQLAPRYNEQFF
TRBJ1-2	NA	NA	TRBV4-2	TGTGCCAGCAGCCAAGATCGGATGGCCCGAGTGTATGGCTACACCTTC	CASSQDRMARVYGYTF
TRBJ2-2	NA	NA	TRBV29-1	TGCAGCGTTGGAGGTCTAGCAGATCCCACCGGGGAGCTGTTTTTT	CSVGGLADPTGELFF
TRBJ2-3	TRBD2	few	TRBV7-2	TGTGCCAGCAGCTTATTCGGCACTAGCGGGGAGAGCACAGATACGCAGTATTTT	CASSLFGTSGESTDTQYF
TRBJ1-5	TRBD1	NA	TRBV3-1	TGTGCCAGCAGCCAGAATCGGGACAGGGGTCAGCCCCAGCATTTT	CASSQNRDRGQPQHF
TRBJ2-1	NA	NA	TRBV5-6	TGTGCCAGCAGCTTGGATGGGAGAGTGACCTACAATGAGCAGTTCTTC	CASSLDGRVTYNEQFF
TRBJ1-1	NA	NA	TRBV25-1	TGTGCCAGCAGTGAGAAAGGATCGAACACTGAAGCTTTCTTT	CASSEKGSNTEAFF
TRBJ2-1	TRBD1	few	TRBV2	TGTGCCAGCAGTAAGGACAGGAGCTCCTACAATGAGCAGTTCTTC	CASSKDRSSYNEQFF
TRBJ2-1	NA	NA	TRBV3-1	TGTGCCAGCAGCCAAGTAAGGGAACGGGGCGAGACCCAGTTCTTC	CASSQVRERGETQFF
TRBJ1-5	NA	NA	TRBV12-5	TGTGCTAGTGCCCAAGGCAATAGCAATCAGCCCCAGCATTTT	CASAQGNSNQPQHF
TRBJ1-1	NA	NA	TRBV6-2/TRBV6-3	TGTGCCAGCAGGTTTGGGGCCCACTCTAACACTGAAGCTTTCTTT	CASRFGAHSNTEAFF
TRBJ2-2	NA	NA	TRBV6-2/TRBV6-3	TGTGCCAGCGGCAGGGGACTGAACACCGGGGAGCTGTTTTTT	CASGRGLNTGELFF